The 30 T cell receptor beta chains in this list originate from one sample, sequenced in a study of tumor and adjacent non-tumor tissue in lung cancer. This sample's RNA came from whole unsorted tissue. The normal lung tissue was taken more than 3 cm from the tumor edge. A modified ARM-PCR protocol with three rounds of nested PCR amplified TCRbeta. TCRdb re-called the multiplex PCR reads with MiXCR, one entry per CDR3 protein. The repertoire consists of 85,000 to 130,000 distinct CDR3 sequences, with over 55% occurring once and the leading ten covering roughly 19%. Material: distant non-tumor lung tissue. These receptors were collected from a man under 40 with non-small cell lung cancer.

This clonotype was recorded many times. The chain has TRBV12-3 or TRBV12-4 and TRBJ2-7; a weak D match, TRBD1 (5 bases). CDR3 size: 14 residues. The V and J ends lost 6 bases and 7 bases respectively, with 19 bases between them. The CDR3 is CASSQPPQAPEQYF. The CDR3, as DNA: TGTGCCAGCAGCCAACCTCCACAGGCCCCGGAGCAGTACTTC.

In this sample, this clonotype turned up a few times. The junction does not match germline at one end; this may be a read error. The genes are TRBV5-8 and TRBJ1-5; the D is unclear. This CDR3 has 14 residues. The germline V gene has CDR1 SGHTS and CDR2 YDEGEE. The CDR3 loop reads CASNRWGYNQSQHF. The CDR3 nucleotides read TGTGCCAGCAACCGTTGGGGATACAATCAGTCCCAGCATTTT. Full variable domain (missing parts from reference TRBV5-8 and TRBJ1-5): EAGVTQSPTHLIKTRGQQATLRCSPISGHTSVYWYQQALGLGLQFLLWYDEGEERNRGNFPPRFSGRQFPNYSSELNVNALELEDSALYLCASNRWGYNQSQHFGDGTRLSIL.

With respect to this clonotype: This may stem from a read error, because a much larger clone lies one nucleotide away. J is TRBJ1-2 and V is TRBV30; D is perhaps TRBD1 (6 bases). V lost 0 bases to trimming and J lost 7 bases, with 15 bases between them. Germline loops: CDR1 GTSNPN, CDR2 SVGIG (reference sequence). The CDR3 sequence is 14 residues long. The DNA for the CDR3 is TGTGCCTGGAGTGTAGGGGGAGTCCACTGTGGCTACACCTTC. Protein product: CAWSVGGVHCGYTF.

This clonotype occurred a few times. The chain uses TRBV5-1 and TRBJ2-1; tentatively, D is TRBD2 (6 bases). V was shortened by 4 bases and J by 2 bases, with 16 bases between the two germline ends. Germline CDR1 is SGHRS and CDR2 is YFSETQ. The CDR3 is made up of 16 amino acids. CDR3 residues: CASSPTLAVTYNEQFF. The CDR3 coding sequence is TGCGCCAGCAGCCCCACACTAGCAGTTACCTACAATGAGCAGTTCTTC.

Concerning this clonotype: This may arise from a read error, as a much more abundant clone is one base away. CDR3 in amino acids: CANSIREGPNEQFF. The CDR3 bases are TGTGCCAACAGTATACGGGAGGGCCCCAATGAGCAGTTCTTC. The chain carries TRBV6-2 or TRBV6-3 and TRBJ2-1; 8 nucleotides align to TRBD2. The CDR3 extends over 14 amino acids. From germline, CDR1 is MNHEY and CDR2 SVGEGT.

Worth noting for this clonotype: The CDR3 carries no conserved terminal phenylalanine or tryptophan, so it likely arises from a read error. The limits of the CDR3 on the DNA are not certain, so only TCRdb's listed CDR3 is given. This rearrangement joins TRBV11-1 to TRBJ2-7; the DNA was not compared with TRBD1, the D call given in the table. The CDR3 length equals 15 residues, ends included. Germline V gene lookup returns CDR1 SGHAT and CDR2 FQDESV (reference sequence). The CDR3 spells CASSLLPTGVHEEYI.

The chain is built from TRBV7-9 and TRBJ2-3, with 13 nucleotides matching TRBD2. Germline lookup yields CDR1 SEHNR and CDR2 FQNEAQ (reference sequence). This CDR3 region has 15 residues. Losses at the gene ends were 9 bases for V and 3 bases for J; bases not matched to a gene: 6. This CDR3 reads CARSPTSGRTDTQYF. Written as DNA, the CDR3 is TGTGCCAGGAGCCCGACTAGCGGGAGGACAGATACGCAGTATTTT.

This clonotype was recorded at least ten times. The chain employs TRBV4-2 and TRBJ2-1, with D unclear. CDR3 size: 14 residues. The germline V gene has CDR1 LGHNA and CDR2 YNFKEQ. The V gene lost 6 bases and the J gene lost 6 bases, with 15 bases spanning the gap. CDR3 region: CASSSGEASNEQFF. The DNA for the CDR3 is TGTGCCAGCAGTAGTGGGGAAGCGAGCAATGAGCAGTTCTTC.

J is TRBJ2-3 and V is TRBV5-6; perhaps TRBD1 as D (6 bases). Germline CDR1 reads SGHDT; CDR2 reads YYEEEE. Trimming cost V 0 bases and J 10 bases, with 15 bases left between them. The CDR3 totals 14 residues. CDR3 sequence: CASSLAAGDTAQYF. In DNA form, the CDR3 reads TGTGCCAGCAGCTTGGCGGCAGGGGATACAGCGCAGTATTTT.

V is TRBV7-9 and J is TRBJ2-2, with 13 positions matching TRBD2. V lost 5 bases, J lost 1 base, and 7 bases stayed unmatched. Looked up from germline, CDR1 is SEHNR and CDR2 is FQNEAQ (reference sequence). The CDR3 is 18 amino acids. The CDR3 reads CASSALGTSGMNTGELFF. CDR3 nucleotide sequence: TGTGCCAGCAGCGCACTCGGGACTAGCGGGATGAACACCGGGGAGCTGTTTTTT.

With regard to this clonotype: This is likely a read error, given that the CDR3 carries no conserved phenylalanine or tryptophan at its end. The limits of the CDR3 on the DNA are not certain, so only TCRdb's listed CDR3 is given. The chain recombines TRBV6-5 with TRBJ1-6; the table names TRBD1, a call not compared with the DNA. The germline V gene encodes CDR1 MNHEY and CDR2 SVGAGI. Including both end residues, the CDR3 is 15 amino acids long. The CDR3: CASSYTTGDDSPFHL.

In regard to this clonotype: At one end the junction does not follow the germline gene, possibly because of a read error. This rearrangement joins TRBV20-1 to TRBJ2-2, with D perhaps being TRBD1 or TRBD2 (7 bases each). This CDR3 spans 15 amino acids. The V gene's germline CDR1 is DFQATT and CDR2 SNEGSKA (reference sequence). The CDR3 coding sequence is TGCAGTGCTGCCAAACAGGGGCCGAACACCGGGGGGCTGGTTTTT. This codes for CSAAKQGPNTGGLVF.

This clonotype was observed a few times. This may stem from a read error, because a much larger clone lies one nucleotide away. This chain links TRBV20-1 with TRBJ2-1; TRBD2 agrees at 11 bases. Germline loops: CDR1 DFQATT, CDR2 SNEGSKA (reference sequence). The CDR3 runs 12 residues. In DNA form, the CDR3 reads TGCAGTCTAGCGGGGGGAATCAATGAGCTGTTCTTC. It translates to CSLAGGINELFF.

Worth noting for this clonotype: A much larger clone lies one base from this, so it may be a read error. The rearrangement links TRBV5-4 to TRBJ2-5, with 9 bases aligning to TRBD2. TRBJ2-1 matches the DNA end more closely, so the J call is doubtful. The CDR3 totals 15 residues. Germline CDR1 SGHNT, CDR2 YYREEE (reference sequence). The CDR3 is CASSPWRGGQETQFF. The CDR3 DNA reads TGTGCCAGCAGCCCTTGGCGGGGGGGGCAAGAGACCCAGTTCTTC.

V and J are TRBV20-1 and TRBJ1-6; D perhaps matches TRBD1 (5 bases). CDR3 length equals 13 residues. Germline-derived CDR1 and CDR2 are DFQATT and SNEGSKA (reference sequence). Trimming removed 6 bases from V and 11 bases from J, with 17 bases in between. The CDR3 sequence is CSARDAPDPPLHF. CDR3 DNA: TGCAGTGCCAGGGACGCCCCGGATCCACCCCTCCACTTT.

Turning to this clonotype: An end of the junction does not agree with germline; a read error may underlie this. J is TRBJ2-2 and V is TRBV24-1; TRBD2 matches at 8 bases. Germline loops: CDR1 KGHDR, CDR2 SFDVKD. This CDR3 spans 18 amino acids. The CDR3, as DNA: TGTACCACCAGTCGTCGAGCCGGGACTAGTGATTTCCCCGGGGAGCTGTTTTTT. Protein sequence: CTTSRRAGTSDFPGELFF.

This clonotype was seen only a few times. A clone one base away is much larger, so this may be a read error. The chain links TRBV12-3 or TRBV12-4 to TRBJ1-6; D is uncertain. Trimming left V 6 bases short and J 9 bases short, with 12 bases between. The CDR3 is 13 residues long. This chain's CDR3 is CASSGRQRSPLHF. The CDR3 nucleotides read TGTGCCAGCAGCGGACGACAACGTTCACCCCTCCACTTT.

This clonotype has at least ten counts. This chain links TRBV11-3 with TRBJ1-2; TRBD1 might be the D (5 bases). Germline values: CDR1 SGHNT, CDR2 YENEEA. This CDR3 comprises 16 residues. Deletions cut 2 bases from V and 4 bases from J, with 17 bases between. The CDR3: CASSLLTGRLSYGYTF. CDR3 DNA: TGTGCCAGCAGCTTATTAACAGGCCGCTTGAGCTATGGCTACACCTTC. The whole variable domain, filled in from reference TRBV11-3 and TRBJ1-2, reads EAGVVQSPRYKIIEKKQPVAFWCNPISGHNTLYWYLQNLGQGPELLIRYENEEAVDDSQLPKDRFSAERLKGVDSTLKIQPAELGDSAVYLCASSLLTGRLSYGYTFGSGTRLTVV.

Note on this clonotype: A junction end diverges from the germline sequence, so it may reflect a read error. This chain uses TRBV29-1 with TRBJ1-2; D uncertain. Germline V gene lookup returns CDR1 SQVTM and CDR2 ANQGSEA. The CDR3 has 13 amino acids. The CDR3 is CSTSVSRVYGYIF. CDR3 nucleotide sequence: TGCAGCACTTCGGTCAGTCGGGTGTATGGTTACATCTTC.

This clonotype was picked up a small number of times. V is TRBV11-2 and J is TRBJ2-7, with D perhaps matching TRBD1 (6 bases). Germline V gives CDR1 SGHAT, CDR2 FQNNGV. The CDR3 sequence is 14 residues long. The germline V and J ends were trimmed by 3 bases and 6 bases, with 15 bases remaining between them. Here the CDR3 reads CASSFPRGFREQYF. The CDR3 region has the DNA TGTGCCAGCAGCTTCCCCAGGGGATTTCGCGAGCAGTACTTC.

A few counts support this clonotype. A much larger clone differs from this one at a single base, so this may be a read error. V is TRBV5-4 and J is TRBJ2-7; TRBD1 agrees at 7 bases. Germline values: CDR1 SGHNT, CDR2 YYREEE (reference sequence). The CDR3 is 14 amino acids. CDR3 amino acids: CASNLFQQGSEQYF. In DNA, the CDR3 is TGTGCCAGCAACTTGTTTCAACAGGGGAGCGAGCAGTACTTC.

The chain is built from TRBV11-2 and TRBJ1-6; a possible D gene is TRBD1 (5 bases). V was cut by 5 bases and J by 18 bases, with 20 bases left in between. Germline CDR1 and CDR2: SGHAT and FQNNGV. The CDR3 is 13 residues long. CDR3 in amino acids: CASSRGLDEGPHF. The CDR3, as DNA: TGTGCCAGCAGCCGCGGCCTTGACGAGGGGCCCCACTTT. Combining the CDR3 with reference TRBV11-2 and TRBJ1-6 gives the whole variable domain EAGVAQSPRYKIIEKRQSVAFWCNPISGHATLYWYQQILGQGPKLLIQFQNNGVVDDSQLPKDRFSAERLKGVDSTLKIQPAKLEDSAVYLCASSRGLDEGPHFGNGTRLTVT.

In the case of this clonotype: The junction and the germline gene differ at one end; a read error may be behind it. V gene TRBV12-3 or TRBV12-4 combines with J gene TRBJ1-1; 9 nucleotides match TRBD1. CDR3 length: 11 residues. The CDR3 DNA sequence: TGTACCAGCAGTTTGACAGGGGGAGCTTTCTTT. Residues: CTSSLTGGAFF.

The rearrangement joins TRBV7-6 to TRBJ2-5; 7 bases are shared with TRBD2. The CDR3 has 15 amino acids. Germline trimming cut 6 bases from V and 4 bases from J; bases unmatched to any gene: 11. In germline, CDR1 is SGHVS, CDR2 FNYEAQ. In DNA form, the CDR3 reads TGTGCCAGCAGTTCTTTCGCGGGGAGGGGAGAGACCCAGTACTTC. This gives the protein CASSSFAGRGETQYF.

The CDR3 spells CASSPDPCSLYNSPLHF. CDR3 DNA: TGTGCCAGCAGTCCAGATCCGTGTTCTCTTTATAATTCACCCCTCCACTTT. The genes are TRBV12-3 or TRBV12-4 and TRBJ1-6, with D unclear. CDR3 length: 17 residues. V lost 5 bases, J lost 4 bases, and 18 bases lay in between.

About this clonotype itself: This could be a read error, since a much larger clone is one nucleotide away. The chain combines TRBV10-1 with TRBJ2-3; 9 bases match TRBD2. Per germline, CDR1 WNHNN and CDR2 SYGVQD (reference sequence). The CDR3 contains 15 residues. V shed 6 bases, J shed 7 bases, and the junction held 11 bases outside the gene matches. The CDR3 region is CASSGLAGEANTQYF. The CDR3 nucleotides read TGCGCCAGCAGCGGATTAGCGGGAGAAGCAAATACGCAGTATTTT.

Concerning this clonotype itself: A clone one base away is much larger, so this may be a read error. J is TRBJ1-5 and V is TRBV28; D gene unclear. Germline assignment: CDR1 MDHEN and CDR2 SYDVKM. This CDR3 region has 15 residues. CDR3 loop: CASSSPTLSNQPLHF. The CDR3 DNA follows: TGTGCCAGCAGTTCCCCGACTTTGAGCAATCAGCCCCTGCATTTT. The full variable domain, rest sourced from reference TRBV28 and TRBJ1-5, is DVKVTQSSRYLVKRTGEKVFLECVQDMDHENMFWYRQDPGLGLRLIYFSYDVKMKEKGDIPEGYSVSREKKERFSLILESASTNQTSMYLCASSSPTLSNQPLHFGDGTRLSIL.

As regards this clonotype: Sequence at one end of the junction differs from germline and may be a read error. V and J are TRBV6-5 and TRBJ2-4; D is undetermined. CDR1 and CDR2 from the germline V gene are MNHEY and SVGAGI. This CDR3 is built from 13 residues. The CDR3: CASRPLAKDIQYF. In nucleotides, the CDR3 is TGTGCCAGCAGGCCTTTAGCCAAAGACATTCAATACTTC.

There are a few counts of this clonotype. Because it lacks the conserved phenylalanine or tryptophan at the end, this CDR3 is likely a read error. The chain recombines TRBV11-3 with TRBJ2-1, with D uncertain. The CDR3 runs 14 residues. Germline-derived CDR1 and CDR2 are SGHNT and YENEEA. V lost 4 bases, J lost 2 bases, and 9 bases lay in between. The CDR3: CASSSPSPYNEQFL. The CDR3, as DNA: TGTGCCAGCAGCTCCCCCAGCCCCTACAATGAGCAGTTCTTA.

V usage is TRBV29-1 and J usage is TRBJ2-7, with D unclear. Germline CDR1 SQVTM, CDR2 ANQGSEA. This CDR3 contains 13 residues. Trimming took 5 bases from V and 1 from J, leaving 12 bases between them. The CDR3 loop reads CSVMDGSSYEQYF. The DNA of the CDR3 is TGCAGCGTTATGGATGGGTCTTCCTACGAGCAGTACTTC.